The rows below give T cell receptor beta chains drawn from one sample of a study of blood T cell repertoires in COVID-19. Clones were read by immunoSEQ multiplex PCR, and TCRdb kept only the in-frame ones, dropping some. The table includes roughly 38,000 clones, around 82% detected once. The sample consisted of peripheral blood. The receptors were gathered from a man in his forties or fifties with active or convalescent COVID-19. Each CDR3 is given with its conserved first and last residue. Fields, in order: CDR3 protein, D gene, CDR3 length, V gene, J gene. D genes are given only for firm matches.

CASSQLRTSYEQYF	-	14	TRBV3-1/TRBV3-2	TRBJ2-7
CASSPSGTGAGETQYF	TRBD1	16	TRBV7-3	TRBJ2-5
CAWSLERGGGYTF	-	13	TRBV30	TRBJ1-2
CASRGLLNQPQHF	-	13	TRBV25-1	TRBJ1-5
CASSFSGKGIYEQYF	TRBD2	15	TRBV5-1	TRBJ2-7
CASSGDLSSYEQYF	-	14	TRBV5-4	TRBJ2-7
CAISVEGDTGELFF	-	14	TRBV10-3	TRBJ2-2
CATAGQWGQYF	-	11	TRBV24-1	TRBJ2-3
CSASPGSTTRIAKNIQYF	-	18	TRBV20-1	TRBJ2-4
CASSYSGTGVNEQFF	TRBD1	15	TRBV6-5	TRBJ2-1
CASSLSGNPNYGYTF	-	15	TRBV5-1	TRBJ1-2
CASSLDGRGLFSPLHF	-	16	TRBV11-2	TRBJ1-6
CAISGTGDGSYTF	TRBD1	13	TRBV10-3	TRBJ1-2
CASSPQGLALETQYF	TRBD1	15	TRBV2	TRBJ2-5
CASSPSMGGYGYTF	-	14	TRBV6-5	TRBJ1-2
CASSSAGGDYGYTF	-	14	TRBV19	TRBJ1-2
CASTLGQVYGYTF	TRBD1	13	TRBV6-5	TRBJ1-2